This TCR beta chain is from a study of radiation and T cells in renal cell carcinoma. Libraries were prepared by immunoSEQ multiplex PCR; TCRdb keeps only in-frame clonotypes and omits some of them. The sample contains roughly 45,000 clones, roughly 82% of which appear only once. This CDR3 spans 16 amino acids. V was shortened by 7 bases and J by 5 bases, with 23 bases between the two germline ends. CDR1 is SGHTA and CDR2 is FQGNSA in the germline V gene. Time point of the sample: blood 4 weeks post-SBRT, at nephrectomy. Described treatment: 15 Gy SBRT to primary tumor, nephrectomy 4 weeks later. The tumor was a clear cell renal cell carcinoma.

This TCR was sampled from a woman between 70 and 85 years old with renal cell carcinoma. Sequenced here: blood, sampled from a patient whose treatment included radiotherapy and nephrectomy. The chain couples TRBV7-2 to TRBJ2-5; maybe TRBD2 (6 bases). The CDR3 nucleotides are TGTGCCAGCACCGACGGGACCTGGGGGGAGTTGGAGACCCAGTACTTC. Encoded protein: CASTDGTWGELETQYF.